The rows below give T cell receptor beta chains drawn from one sample of a study of T-cell memory formation after mild COVID-19. Using its own MiXCR run on the 5' RACE reads, TCRdb lists one record per CDR3 protein. The sample comprises approximately 190,000 distinct CDR3 sequences, around 18% of which are singletons, and roughly 2.3% rests with the top ten. Sequencing was performed on PBMCs or a T cell subset sorted from them (not recorded which). The source of these receptors is an adult woman who had mild COVID-19 (a few samples of this study predate the infection). Cell type and time point are not known. Each CDR3 is given without its conserved first and last residue. A D gene is named only where the DNA matches it firmly.

CDR3 protein: ASSQQGNYGYT; D gene: .; V gene: TRBV4-3
CDR3 protein: ASSQDDRGPETQY; D gene: .; V gene: TRBV4-1
CDR3 protein: SDRIETSVRLYGYT; D gene: .; V gene: TRBV20-1
CDR3 protein: ASSLDQEAF; D gene: .; V gene: TRBV18
CDR3 protein: ASSSPGPNEKLF; D gene: .; V gene: TRBV5-1
CDR3 protein: ASSEGQISYNEQF; D gene: TRBD1; V gene: TRBV7-8
CDR3 protein: ASRAPRRALHEQY; D gene: .; V gene: TRBV27
CDR3 protein: AWSADLSRAF; D gene: .; V gene: TRBV30
CDR3 protein: ASSLRRRGNTEAF; D gene: .; V gene: TRBV5-4
CDR3 protein: ATSRNRGAGYGYT; D gene: TRBD1; V gene: TRBV15
CDR3 protein: ASSLEGGDYGYT; D gene: .; V gene: TRBV5-4
CDR3 protein: ASSLSGGSFYGYT; D gene: TRBD1; V gene: TRBV5-1
CDR3 protein: ASGGGTEAF; D gene: .; V gene: TRBV7-8
CDR3 protein: SVERTGSPYEQY; D gene: TRBD1; V gene: TRBV29-1
CDR3 protein: SVVGSYTDTQY; D gene: .; V gene: TRBV29-1
CDR3 protein: ASSFGQRPSGANVLT; D gene: .; V gene: TRBV12-3/TRBV12-4
CDR3 protein: ASSLARTDTRTGELF; D gene: .; V gene: TRBV7-9
CDR3 protein: ASSHDQETQY; D gene: .; V gene: TRBV7-6
CDR3 protein: ASSHSGGGTEAF; D gene: TRBD1; V gene: TRBV3-1
CDR3 protein: ASSLDMTRAGSPLH; D gene: .; V gene: TRBV5-1
CDR3 protein: SARRGGGNTIY; D gene: .; V gene: TRBV20-1
CDR3 protein: ASSLAPLSTEAF; D gene: .; V gene: TRBV7-2
CDR3 protein: ASSLAQNTEAF; D gene: .; V gene: TRBV7-9
CDR3 protein: ATSRALAGPQETQY; D gene: TRBD2; V gene: TRBV15
CDR3 protein: ASSEAWGGEQY; D gene: .; V gene: TRBV6-1
CDR3 protein: ASSQSGRTEAF; D gene: .; V gene: TRBV14
CDR3 protein: ASSRRAGYQETQY; D gene: TRBD2; V gene: TRBV25-1
CDR3 protein: ASSPGLASSSGANVLT; D gene: TRBD2; V gene: TRBV12-3/TRBV12-4
CDR3 protein: ATSRDQRSSYEQY; D gene: .; V gene: TRBV15
CDR3 protein: ASSFSSGTPFPSTDTQY; D gene: TRBD2; V gene: TRBV12-3/TRBV12-4
CDR3 protein: ASSPLPSGRQSYEQY; D gene: .; V gene: TRBV18
CDR3 protein: ATSDSEDTQY; D gene: .; V gene: TRBV24-1
CDR3 protein: ASSPGGPGNQPQH; D gene: TRBD1; V gene: TRBV18
CDR3 protein: ATSPAGNTEAF; D gene: .; V gene: TRBV15
CDR3 protein: ASSPQGVLYEQY; D gene: TRBD1; V gene: TRBV4-3
CDR3 protein: ASQFGQGGDEQF; D gene: .; V gene: TRBV5-1
CDR3 protein: ASSFVAGGGTDTQY; D gene: TRBD2; V gene: TRBV5-1
CDR3 protein: ASSAQPDTGGTDTQY; D gene: .; V gene: TRBV7-9
CDR3 protein: ASRKDRSSYNEQF; D gene: .; V gene: TRBV19
CDR3 protein: ASSGQSSPNTEAF; D gene: .; V gene: TRBV2
CDR3 protein: SASLPPNNEQF; D gene: .; V gene: TRBV20-1
CDR3 protein: MTVGAGPPPRTDTQY; D gene: TRBD2; V gene: TRBV20-1
CDR3 protein: ASSTGLAGGTGELF; D gene: TRBD2; V gene: TRBV7-3
CDR3 protein: ASSEPHRARRYEQY; D gene: .; V gene: TRBV12-3/TRBV12-4
CDR3 protein: ASSVTVNTEAF; D gene: .; V gene: TRBV9
CDR3 protein: ATSTLRQSEAF; D gene: .; V gene: TRBV15
CDR3 protein: ATSEIAGGEQY; D gene: TRBD2; V gene: TRBV24-1
CDR3 protein: ASSDRLSPYNEQF; D gene: .; V gene: TRBV25-1
CDR3 protein: SARDWASGSADTQY; D gene: TRBD2; V gene: TRBV20-1
CDR3 protein: ASSRPTGGGYT; D gene: TRBD1; V gene: TRBV3-1
CDR3 protein: ASSFLGDSQETQY; D gene: .; V gene: TRBV5-1
CDR3 protein: ASSYRTGGVPDTQY; D gene: TRBD1; V gene: TRBV9
CDR3 protein: ASSTSGSRDTQY; D gene: TRBD2; V gene: TRBV5-6
CDR3 protein: ATSRLSGTTGELF; D gene: TRBD2; V gene: TRBV15
CDR3 protein: AWTGGSSSGNTIY; D gene: TRBD1; V gene: TRBV30